This T cell receptor beta chain originates from a study of T cells in Graves' hyperthyroidism and ophthalmopathy. Looking at the study overall: Peripheral blood was collected at initial diagnosis, before any treatment. General observations from the study: Among clonotypes expanded in thyroid above 0.001, most were also found in blood. It was a median about seven months before onset that the model predicted ophthalmopathy.

There were TCR beta CDR3 regions amplified from RNA transcripts. HTBI primers were the set used in a first-round RT-PCR of the TCR CDR3. MiXCR, run by TCRdb on the multiplex PCR reads, gives a single entry per CDR3 protein. The table includes around 400,000 distinct CDR3 sequences, approximately 14% detected once. CDR1 and CDR2 (germline): MNHEY, SMNVEV (reference sequence). The CDR3 consists of 16 residues. Trimming took 4 bases from V and 2 from J; bases not matched to a gene: 3. Notes on this clonotype: What it recognizes is unknown.

The V gene is TRBV27, the J gene TRBJ2-3, with TRBD2 matching over 13 bases. The specimen was blood. The receptor was isolated from a woman aged 18 to 35 with Graves' hyperthyroidism that later progressed to Graves' ophthalmopathy. The CDR3 loop is CASSWGLAGPTDTQYF. CDR3 coding DNA: TGTGCCAGCAGTTGGGGACTAGCGGGACCCACAGATACGCAGTATTTT.